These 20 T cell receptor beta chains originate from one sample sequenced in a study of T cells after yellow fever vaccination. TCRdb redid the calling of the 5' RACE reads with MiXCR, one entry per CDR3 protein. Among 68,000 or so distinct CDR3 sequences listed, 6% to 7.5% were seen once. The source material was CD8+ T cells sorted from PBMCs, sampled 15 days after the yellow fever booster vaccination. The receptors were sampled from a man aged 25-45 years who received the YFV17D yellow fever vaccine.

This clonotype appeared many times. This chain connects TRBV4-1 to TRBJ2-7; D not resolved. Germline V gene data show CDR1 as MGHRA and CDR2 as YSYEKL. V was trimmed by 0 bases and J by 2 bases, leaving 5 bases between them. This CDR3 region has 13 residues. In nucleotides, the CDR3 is TGCGCCAGCAGCCAAGAACGAGCCTACGAGCAGTACTTC. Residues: CASSQERAYEQYF.

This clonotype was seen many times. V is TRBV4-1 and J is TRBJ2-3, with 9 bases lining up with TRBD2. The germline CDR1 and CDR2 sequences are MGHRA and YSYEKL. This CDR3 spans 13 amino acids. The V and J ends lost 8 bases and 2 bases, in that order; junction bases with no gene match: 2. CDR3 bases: TGCGCCAGCGGGACTAGCTCCACAGATACGCAGTATTTT. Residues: CASGTSSTDTQYF.

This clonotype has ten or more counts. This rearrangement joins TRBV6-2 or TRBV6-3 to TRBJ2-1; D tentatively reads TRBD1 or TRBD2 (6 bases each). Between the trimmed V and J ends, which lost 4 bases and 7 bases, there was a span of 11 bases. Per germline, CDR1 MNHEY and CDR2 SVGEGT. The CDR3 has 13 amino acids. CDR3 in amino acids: CASSSRGANEQFF. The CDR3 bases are TGTGCCAGCAGTTCAAGGGGGGCGAATGAGCAGTTCTTC.

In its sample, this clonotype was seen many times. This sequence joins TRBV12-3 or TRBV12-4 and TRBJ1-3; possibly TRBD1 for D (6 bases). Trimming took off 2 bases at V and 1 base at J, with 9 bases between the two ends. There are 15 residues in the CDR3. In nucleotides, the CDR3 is TGTGCCAGCAGTTTAAGGGGGTCTTCTGGAAACACCATATATTTT. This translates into CASSLRGSSGNTIYF.

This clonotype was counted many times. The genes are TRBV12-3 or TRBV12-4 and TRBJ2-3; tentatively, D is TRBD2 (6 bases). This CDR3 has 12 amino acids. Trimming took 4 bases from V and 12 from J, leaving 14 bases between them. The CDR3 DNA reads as TGTGCCAGCAGTTCCTTAGCGGTAGGCCAGTATTTT. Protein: CASSSLAVGQYF.

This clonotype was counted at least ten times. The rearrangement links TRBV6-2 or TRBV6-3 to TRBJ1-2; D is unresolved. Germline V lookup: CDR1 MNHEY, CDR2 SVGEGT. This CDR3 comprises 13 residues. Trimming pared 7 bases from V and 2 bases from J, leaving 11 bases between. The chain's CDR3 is CASNPGSNYGYTF. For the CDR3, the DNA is TGTGCCAGCAATCCGGGGTCGAACTATGGCTACACCTTC.

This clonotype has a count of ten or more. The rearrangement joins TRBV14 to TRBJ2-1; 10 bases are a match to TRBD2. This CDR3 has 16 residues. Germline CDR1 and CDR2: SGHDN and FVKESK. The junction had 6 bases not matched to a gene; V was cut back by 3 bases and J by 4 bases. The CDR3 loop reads CASSQASGRPYNEQFF. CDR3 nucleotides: TGTGCCAGCAGCCAGGCTAGCGGGAGACCGTACAATGAGCAGTTCTTC. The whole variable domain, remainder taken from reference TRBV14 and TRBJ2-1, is EAGVTQFPSHSVIEKGQTVTLRCDPISGHDNLYWYRRVMGKEIKFLLHFVKESKQDESGMPNNRFLAERTGGTYSTLKVQPAELEDSGVYFCASSQASGRPYNEQFFGPGTRLTVL.

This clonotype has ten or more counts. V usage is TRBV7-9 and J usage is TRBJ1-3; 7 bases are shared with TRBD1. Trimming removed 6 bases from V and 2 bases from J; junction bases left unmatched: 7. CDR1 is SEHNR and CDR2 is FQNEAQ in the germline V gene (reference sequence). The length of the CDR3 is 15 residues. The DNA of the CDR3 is TGTGCCAGCAGGAGGGACAGCGGGGCTGGAAACACCATATATTTT. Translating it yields CASRRDSGAGNTIYF.

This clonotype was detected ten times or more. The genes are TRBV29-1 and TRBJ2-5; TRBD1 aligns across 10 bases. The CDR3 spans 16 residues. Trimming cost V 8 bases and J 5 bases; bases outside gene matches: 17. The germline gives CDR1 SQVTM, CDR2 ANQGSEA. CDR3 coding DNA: TGCAGCTTCACCCCCGAACCGGGACAGGGGTTTGAGACCCAGTACTTC. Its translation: CSFTPEPGQGFETQYF.

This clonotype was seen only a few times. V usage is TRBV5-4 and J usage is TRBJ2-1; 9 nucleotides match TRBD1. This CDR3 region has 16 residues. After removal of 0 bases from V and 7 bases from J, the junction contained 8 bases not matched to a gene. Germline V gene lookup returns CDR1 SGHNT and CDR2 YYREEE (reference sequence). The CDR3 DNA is TGTGCCAGCAGCTTGGCCGAACAGGGGGCGGGGAATGAGCAGTTCTTC. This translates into CASSLAEQGAGNEQFF.

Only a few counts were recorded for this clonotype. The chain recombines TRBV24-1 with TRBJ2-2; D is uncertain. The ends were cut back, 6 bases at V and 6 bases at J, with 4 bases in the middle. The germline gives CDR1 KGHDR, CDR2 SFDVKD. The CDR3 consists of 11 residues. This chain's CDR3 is CATSMSGELFF. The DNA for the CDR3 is TGTGCCACCAGTATGTCCGGGGAGCTGTTTTTT.

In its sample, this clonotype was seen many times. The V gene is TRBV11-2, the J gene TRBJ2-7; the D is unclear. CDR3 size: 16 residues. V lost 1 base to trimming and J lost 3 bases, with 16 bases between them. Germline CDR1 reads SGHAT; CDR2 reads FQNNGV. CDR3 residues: CASSLVSPQAYYEQYF. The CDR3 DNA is TGTGCCAGCAGCTTAGTTTCCCCCCAGGCCTACTACGAGCAGTACTTC.

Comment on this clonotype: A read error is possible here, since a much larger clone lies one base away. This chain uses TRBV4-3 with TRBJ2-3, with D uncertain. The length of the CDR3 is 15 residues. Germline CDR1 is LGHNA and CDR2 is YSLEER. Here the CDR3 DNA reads TGCGCCAGCAGCCCGGTTCAGGTTAGCACAGATGCGCAGTATTTT. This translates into CASSPVQVSTDAQYF.

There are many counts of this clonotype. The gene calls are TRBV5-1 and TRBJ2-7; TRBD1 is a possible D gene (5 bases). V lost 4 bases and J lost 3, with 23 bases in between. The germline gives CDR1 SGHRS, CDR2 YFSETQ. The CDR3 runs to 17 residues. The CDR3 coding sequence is TGCGCCAGCAGCATAGACAGCGTCAAGGGCCCGTTCTACGAGCAGTACTTC. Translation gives CASSIDSVKGPFYEQYF.

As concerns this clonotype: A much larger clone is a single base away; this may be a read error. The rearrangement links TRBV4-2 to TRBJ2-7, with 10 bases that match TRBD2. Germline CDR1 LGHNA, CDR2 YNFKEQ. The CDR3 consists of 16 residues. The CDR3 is CVSSQELSSGRYEQYF. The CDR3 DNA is TGTGTCAGCAGCCAAGAGCTGTCTAGCGGGAGATACGAGCAGTACTTC.

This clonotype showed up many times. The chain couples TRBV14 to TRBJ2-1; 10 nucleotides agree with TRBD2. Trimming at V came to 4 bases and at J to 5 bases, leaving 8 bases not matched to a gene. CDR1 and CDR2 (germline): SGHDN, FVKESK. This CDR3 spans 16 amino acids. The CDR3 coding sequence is TGTGCCAGCAGCCTTATTCCGGGACTAGCGAACAATGAGCAGTTCTTC. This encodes CASSLIPGLANNEQFF.

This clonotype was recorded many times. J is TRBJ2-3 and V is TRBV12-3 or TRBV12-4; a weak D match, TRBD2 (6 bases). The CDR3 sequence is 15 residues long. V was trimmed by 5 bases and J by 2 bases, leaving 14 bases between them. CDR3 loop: CASSTRERLTDTQYF. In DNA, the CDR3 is TGTGCCAGCAGTACTCGGGAGAGGCTCACAGATACGCAGTATTTT.

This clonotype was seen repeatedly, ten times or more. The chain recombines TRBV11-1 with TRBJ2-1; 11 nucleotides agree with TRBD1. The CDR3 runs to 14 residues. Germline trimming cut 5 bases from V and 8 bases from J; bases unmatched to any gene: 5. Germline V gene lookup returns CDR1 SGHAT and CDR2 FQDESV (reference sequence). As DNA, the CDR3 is TGTGCCAGCAGCCCAGGGACAGGGGGGCATGAGCAGTTCTTC. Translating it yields CASSPGTGGHEQFF. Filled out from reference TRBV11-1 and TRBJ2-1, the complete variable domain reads EAEVAQSPRYKITEKSQAVAFWCDPISGHATLYWYRQILGQGPELLVQFQDESVVDDSQLPKDRFSAERLKGVDSTLKIQPAELGDSAMYLCASSPGTGGHEQFFGPGTRLTVL.

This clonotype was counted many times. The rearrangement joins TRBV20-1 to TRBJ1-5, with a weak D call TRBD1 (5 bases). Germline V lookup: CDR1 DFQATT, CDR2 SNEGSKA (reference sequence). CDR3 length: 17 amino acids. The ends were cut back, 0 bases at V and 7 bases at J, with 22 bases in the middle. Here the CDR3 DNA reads TGCAGTGCTAGAGATTCGGGTTCAGGGACCCTCGGGCAGCCCCAGCATTTT. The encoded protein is CSARDSGSGTLGQPQHF.

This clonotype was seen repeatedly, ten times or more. The chain's CDR3 is CSARVRALETQYF. CDR3 DNA: TGCAGTGCTAGAGTTCGGGCCCTGGAGACCCAGTACTTC. The J gene is TRBJ2-5, the V gene TRBV20-1; no firm D call. The CDR3 has 13 residues. The V gene lost 1 base and the J gene lost 5 bases, with 11 bases spanning the gap. CDR1 and CDR2 (germline): DFQATT, SNEGSKA (reference sequence).